The 30 T cell receptor beta chains reported below all come from one sample, sequenced in a study of blood T cells in healthy people across ages. The authors ran a second PCR of about 6 to 12 cycles using a sample-barcoded 5' primer and a J-beta primer mix. TCRdb reprocessed the 5' RACE reads with MiXCR, giving one entry per CDR3 protein. This sample has over 1,500,000 distinct CDR3 sequences; about two fifths occur once, and the top ten carry under 30%. Sequenced material: blood. All receptors derive from a human donor in good health.

The CDR3 loop is CASSGRTSGVTDTQYF. The CDR3 bases are TGTGCCAGCAGCGGGCGGACTAGCGGGGTCACAGATACGCAGTATTTT. J is TRBJ2-3 and V is TRBV7-2; 12 nucleotides match TRBD2. CDR3 length: 16 amino acids. With V trimmed by 5 bases and J by 2 bases, 5 bases remained unmatched. The germline gives CDR1 SGHTA, CDR2 FQGNSA. Full variable domain (remainder filled in from reference TRBV7-2 and TRBJ2-3): GAGVSQSPSNKVTEKGKDVELRCDPISGHTALYWYRQSLGQGLEFLIYFQGNSAPDKSGLPSDRFSAERTGGSVSTLTIQRTQQEDSAVYLCASSGRTSGVTDTQYFGPGTRLTVL.

The chain is built from TRBV5-1 and TRBJ2-4, with 7 bases identical to TRBD1. The J call may not be correct, given that the DNA end is closer to TRBJ2-7. The germline V gene encodes CDR1 SGHRS and CDR2 YFSETQ. The CDR3 has 14 amino acids. CDR3 protein: CASSADRENYEQYF. DNA for the CDR3: TGCGCCAGCAGTGCCGACAGGGAAAACTACGAGCAGTACTTC.

This clonotype was recorded a few times. This sequence joins TRBV7-3 and TRBJ2-3; no firm D call. The germline CDR1 and CDR2 sequences are SGHTA and FQGTGA. V gave up 0 bases and J gave up 2 bases, with 12 bases separating them. The CDR3 contains 16 residues. The CDR3: CASSLTSSGYTDTQYF. In DNA form, the CDR3 reads TGTGCCAGCAGCTTAACGTCTTCGGGTTACACAGATACGCAGTATTTT.

For the CDR3, the DNA is TGTGCCACCAGTGGGGCCTCAGGGGGCTCTACAGATACGCAGTATTTT. Amino acid sequence: CATSGASGGSTDTQYF. V is TRBV24-1 and J is TRBJ2-3; 8 positions agree with TRBD1. Germline assignment: CDR1 KGHDR and CDR2 SFDVKD. Trimming removed 5 bases from V and 3 bases from J; junction bases left unmatched: 9. This CDR3 comprises 16 residues.

The chain combines TRBV28 with TRBJ1-5, with D maybe TRBD1 (5 bases). Germline V CDR1 and CDR2: MDHEN, SYDVKM. Trimming took off 7 bases at V and 4 bases at J, with 20 bases between the two ends. The CDR3 sequence is 16 residues long. The CDR3 here is CASIQTRVGPNQPQHF. CDR3 nucleotides: TGTGCCAGCATACAGACCCGGGTGGGACCAAATCAGCCCCAGCATTTT.

The gene calls are TRBV2 and TRBJ2-1; 10 bases fit TRBD1. V shed 9 bases, J shed 0 bases, and the junction held 11 bases outside the gene matches. The V gene's germline CDR1 is SNHLY and CDR2 FYNNEI. CDR3 length: 17 amino acids. The CDR3 loop is CARRGGQGRLSYNEQFF. DNA of the CDR3: TGTGCCAGGAGGGGGGGACAGGGGCGTCTCTCCTACAATGAGCAGTTCTTC. The full variable domain, with the rest looked up from reference TRBV2 and TRBJ2-1, is EPEVTQTPSHQVTQMGQEVILRCVPISNHLYFYWYRQILGQKVEFLVSFYNNEISEKSEIFDDQFSVERPDGSNFTLKIRSTKLEDSAMYFCARRGGQGRLSYNEQFFGPGTRLTVL.

V usage is TRBV6-5 and J usage is TRBJ2-3; possibly TRBD1 for D (6 bases). CDR1 is MNHEY, CDR2 SVGAGI, per germline. Trimming stripped 6 bases from V and 2 bases from J, with 18 bases between. CDR3 length equals 16 residues. The CDR3 loop is CASRRTAVLNTDTQYF. In nucleotides, the CDR3 is TGTGCCAGCAGGAGGACAGCCGTGTTAAACACAGATACGCAGTATTTT.

The chain carries TRBV11-3 and TRBJ2-3; tentative D call: TRBD2 (7 bases). Deletions cut 5 bases from V and 0 bases from J, with 18 bases between. The CDR3 has 17 amino acids. Germline CDR1 and CDR2: SGHNT and YENEEA. The CDR3 sequence is CASSKEGGGLSTDTQYF. CDR3 in DNA: TGTGCCAGCAGCAAGGAAGGGGGGGGACTTAGCACAGATACGCAGTATTTT.

As for this clonotype: The germline gene is not matched at one end of the junction; a read error may be the cause. V and J are TRBV12-3 or TRBV12-4 and TRBJ2-3; D is ambiguous. This CDR3 spans 14 amino acids. CDR3 sequence: CASSLVRRTDAQYF. The CDR3 coding sequence is TGTGCCAGCAGTTTAGTTCGGCGCACAGATGCGCAGTATTTT.

The chain has TRBV5-1 and TRBJ1-1; 7 nucleotides agree with TRBD1. Germline V gene sequence: CDR1 SGHRS, CDR2 YFSETQ. V trimming: 5 bases; J trimming: 2 bases; junction bases outside the gene matches: 15. This CDR3 comprises 17 residues. This CDR3 is CASSRVAGGFVNTEAFF. Here the CDR3 DNA reads TGCGCCAGCAGTAGGGTGGCAGGGGGATTTGTTAACACTGAAGCTTTCTTT.

The sample holds a few counts of this clonotype. This chain connects TRBV7-2 to TRBJ2-1; 10 bases line up with TRBD1. Germline V lookup: CDR1 SGHTA, CDR2 FQGNSA. There are 14 residues in the CDR3. V trimming: 5 bases; J trimming: 10 bases; junction bases outside the gene matches: 8. For the CDR3, the DNA is TGTGCCAGCAGCGTGGGACAGGGGCTCCTGGAGCAGTTCTTC. Its translation: CASSVGQGLLEQFF.

The rearrangement uses TRBV10-3 and TRBJ2-7; D may match TRBD1 or TRBD2 (6 bases each). The CDR3 is made up of 13 amino acids. Trimming pared 7 bases from V and 1 base from J, leaving 11 bases between. Per germline, CDR1 ENHRY and CDR2 SYGVKD. CDR3 region: CAIKPGASYEQYF. The CDR3 DNA is TGTGCCATCAAACCGGGGGCTTCCTACGAGCAGTACTTC.

On this clonotype itself: Compared with germline, one end of the junction differs, possibly owing to a read error. V is TRBV4-3 and J is TRBJ2-1, with D tentatively TRBD2 (5 bases). Germline V gene data show CDR1 as LGHNA and CDR2 as YSLEER. This CDR3 has 17 residues. For the CDR3, the DNA is TGCGCCAGCAGCCAGCAGTGGGGAGCGAGCTCCTACAATGAGCGGTTCTTC. It is translated as CASSQQWGASSYNERFF.

The sample holds a few counts of this clonotype. This chain uses TRBV12-3 or TRBV12-4 with TRBJ2-1, with D unclear. The CDR3 runs 13 residues. The V gene lost 6 bases and the J gene lost 9 bases, with 15 bases spanning the gap. The CDR3 loop reads CASSDHLAVEQFF. CDR3 sequence (DNA): TGTGCCAGCAGCGACCACTTGGCGGTTGAGCAGTTCTTC.

The chain links TRBV5-1 to TRBJ1-3; D gene uncertain. V lost 4 bases to trimming and J lost 1 base, with 9 bases between them. The V gene's germline CDR1 is SGHRS and CDR2 YFSETQ. This CDR3 is 14 amino acids long. CDR3 DNA sequence: TGCGCCAGCAGCCCCCTGGCTTCTGGAAACACCATATATTTT. Translation: CASSPLASGNTIYF. The full variable domain, rest sourced from reference TRBV5-1 and TRBJ1-3, is KAGVTQTPRYLIKTRGQQVTLSCSPISGHRSVSWYQQTPGQGLQFLFEYFSETQRNKGNFPGRFSGRQFSNSRSEMNVSTLELGDSALYLCASSPLASGNTIYFGEGSWLTVV.

The rearrangement links TRBV19 to TRBJ1-1; TRBD1 is a possible D gene (6 bases). V was shortened by 4 bases and J by 5 bases, with 14 bases between the two germline ends. CDR3 length: 14 residues. Germline V CDR1 and CDR2: LNHDA, SQIVND (reference sequence). CDR3 sequence (DNA): TGTGCCAGTAGTAACTCCAGGGGAGGAACTGAAGCTTTCTTT. Translating gives CASSNSRGGTEAFF.

The chain has TRBV11-1 and TRBJ2-1; D is perhaps TRBD2 (6 bases). The CDR3 has 13 amino acids. Germline V gene sequence: CDR1 SGHAT, CDR2 FQDESV (reference sequence). The V gene lost 5 bases and the J gene lost 12 bases, with 17 bases spanning the gap. CDR3 in amino acids: CASSIYRTGRQFF. DNA of the CDR3: TGTGCCAGCAGCATCTATCGGACCGGGAGGCAGTTCTTC.

This clonotype was seen a single time. The V gene is TRBV11-2, the J gene TRBJ1-1; no reliable D call. V lost 3 bases and J 5 bases, leaving 13 bases between the germline ends. The CDR3 runs 14 residues. CDR1 is SGHAT and CDR2 is FQNNGV in the germline V gene. Here the CDR3 reads CASSLRELRTEAFF. In DNA, the CDR3 is TGTGCCAGCAGCTTGAGGGAGCTGAGGACTGAAGCTTTCTTT.

The J gene is TRBJ2-5, the V gene TRBV4-1; D is undetermined. V dropped 3 bases and J dropped 0 bases, with 8 bases sitting between them. The CDR3 sequence is 14 residues long. CDR1 is MGHRA and CDR2 is YSYEKL in the germline V gene. CDR3 in amino acids: CASSHRVYQETQYF. DNA for the CDR3: TGCGCCAGCAGCCATAGGGTGTACCAAGAGACCCAGTACTTC.

This clonotype was detected once. The V and J genes are TRBV18 and TRBJ2-3; 8 bases match TRBD2. The CDR3 has 16 amino acids. CDR1 is KGHSH and CDR2 is LQKENI in the germline V gene. Unmatched junction bases numbered 12, after V lost 0 bases and J lost 10 bases. The CDR3 is CASSPPRAGGRGSQYF. CDR3 sequence (DNA): TGTGCCAGCTCACCACCGCGGGCGGGGGGACGCGGATCGCAGTATTTT. Complete variable domain (other parts from reference TRBV18 and TRBJ2-3): NAGVMQNPRHLVRRRGQEARLRCSPMKGHSHVYWYRQLPEEGLKFMVYLQKENIIDESGMPKERFSAEFPKEGPSILRIQQVVRGDSAAYFCASSPPRAGGRGSQYFGPGTRLTVL.

The rearrangement joins TRBV6-2 or TRBV6-3 to TRBJ1-2; TRBD1 is a possible D gene (6 bases). Trimming cost V 7 bases and J 6 bases, with 12 bases left between them. This CDR3 has 12 amino acids. The V gene's germline CDR1 is MNHEY and CDR2 SVGEGT. As DNA, the CDR3 is TGTGCCAGCAACAGGGCGAGGGATGGCTACACCTTC. Protein sequence: CASNRARDGYTF.

This clonotype was seen a few times. The chain has TRBV6-5 and TRBJ2-5; D is uncertain. V lost 0 bases, J lost 1 base, and 12 bases lay in between. The CDR3 covers 16 residues. Germline loops: CDR1 MNHEY, CDR2 SVGAGI. CDR3 DNA: TGTGCCAGCAGTTACTCGATTACAACACTCCAAGAGACCCAGTACTTC. Its protein product is CASSYSITTLQETQYF.

The chain employs TRBV11-2 and TRBJ2-1; possibly TRBD1 for D (5 bases). The CDR3 has 15 residues. V was cut by 4 bases and J by 6 bases, with 16 bases left in between. Per germline, CDR1 SGHAT and CDR2 FQNNGV. CDR3 coding DNA: TGTGCCAGCAGCTCTCTTAGGGGTGAAGTCAATGAGCAGTTCTTC. Its protein is CASSSLRGEVNEQFF.

The chain is built from TRBV27 and TRBJ1-2, with TRBD1 matching 7 bases. Losses at the gene ends were 7 bases for V and 4 bases for J; bases not matched to a gene: 6. Germline-derived CDR1 and CDR2 are MNHEY and SMNVEV (reference sequence). The CDR3 is made up of 13 amino acids. The CDR3: CASKQGGVYGYTF. The CDR3, as DNA: TGTGCCAGCAAGCAGGGGGGGGTCTATGGCTACACCTTC.

This clonotype has at least ten counts. The chain employs TRBV5-1 and TRBJ2-7; tentatively, D is TRBD1 (6 bases). V lost 0 bases and J lost 3, with 13 bases in between. Germline CDR1 reads SGHRS; CDR2 reads YFSETQ. The CDR3 runs to 15 residues. Here the CDR3 DNA reads TGCGCCAGCAGCTTGGCTCCGGACAGTCGCTACGAGCAGTACTTC. As protein: CASSLAPDSRYEQYF.

The chain uses TRBV7-2 and TRBJ2-7; 8 nucleotides line up with TRBD2. Trimming at V came to 3 bases and at J to 4 bases, leaving 11 bases not matched to a gene. CDR1 is SGHTA, CDR2 FQGNSA, per germline. The CDR3 spans 16 residues. The CDR3 loop reads CASSLTAGGLAYEQYF. CDR3 bases: TGTGCCAGCAGCTTGACGGCGGGGGGTTTGGCATACGAGCAGTACTTC.

The V call is TRBV3-1, the J call TRBJ2-7; 7 positions match TRBD1. This CDR3 is 15 amino acids long. V gave up 6 bases and J gave up 6 bases; unmatched junction bases: 14. Per germline, CDR1 LGHDT and CDR2 YNNKEL (reference sequence). CDR3 sequence (DNA): TGTGCCAGCAGTTACCAGACAGGGTTTCAGGGCGAGCAGTACTTC. Amino acid sequence: CASSYQTGFQGEQYF.

In nucleotides, the CDR3 is TGTGCCAGCAGTTTAGAAGGACCACCCTACGAGCAGTACTTC. It translates to CASSLEGPPYEQYF. The chain uses TRBV27 and TRBJ2-7; D gene unclear. The germline gives CDR1 MNHEY, CDR2 SMNVEV (reference sequence). The CDR3 is made up of 14 amino acids. The V gene lost 2 bases and the J gene lost 2 bases, with 10 bases spanning the gap.

In its sample, this clonotype was seen a few times. This chain uses TRBV10-3 with TRBJ2-7; a possible D gene is TRBD1 (5 bases). This CDR3 has 15 residues. Trimming shortened V by 0 bases and J by 2 bases, and 11 bases separated the two germline ends. Per germline, CDR1 ENHRY and CDR2 SYGVKD. This chain's CDR3 is CAISESVDSPYEQYF. CDR3 in DNA: TGTGCCATCAGTGAGTCTGTCGACAGTCCCTACGAGCAGTACTTC.

This clonotype was detected only a few times. This sequence joins TRBV11-2 and TRBJ2-3; TRBD2 is a possible D gene (6 bases). Trimming removed 4 bases from V and 0 bases from J, with 11 bases in between. The CDR3 extends over 15 amino acids. The germline CDR1 and CDR2 sequences are SGHAT and FQNNGV. CDR3 residues: CASSYWRGSTDTQYF. The CDR3 DNA reads TGTGCCAGCAGCTACTGGAGGGGTAGCACAGATACGCAGTATTTT. Variable domain in full (rest from reference TRBV11-2 and TRBJ2-3): EAGVAQSPRYKIIEKRQSVAFWCNPISGHATLYWYQQILGQGPKLLIQFQNNGVVDDSQLPKDRFSAERLKGVDSTLKIQPAKLEDSAVYLCASSYWRGSTDTQYFGPGTRLTVL.